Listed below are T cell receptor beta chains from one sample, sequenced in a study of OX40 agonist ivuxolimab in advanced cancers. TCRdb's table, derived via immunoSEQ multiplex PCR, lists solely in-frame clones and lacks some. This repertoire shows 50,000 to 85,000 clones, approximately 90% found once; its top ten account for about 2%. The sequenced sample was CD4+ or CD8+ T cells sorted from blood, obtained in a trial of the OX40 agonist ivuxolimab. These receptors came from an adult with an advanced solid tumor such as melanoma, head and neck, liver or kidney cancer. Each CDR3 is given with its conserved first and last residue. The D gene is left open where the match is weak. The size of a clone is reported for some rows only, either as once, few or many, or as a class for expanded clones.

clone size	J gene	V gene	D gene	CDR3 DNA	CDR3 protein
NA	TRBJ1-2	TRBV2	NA	TGTGCCAGCAGGCCCGCAGGTGGCTACACCTTC	CASRPAGGYTF
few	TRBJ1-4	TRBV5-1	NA	TGCGCCAGCAGCTTGTTAGGTTTAAATGAAAAACTGTTTTTT	CASSLLGLNEKLFF
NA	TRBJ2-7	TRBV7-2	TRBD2	TGTGCCAGCAGCCTAATCCCCGGGACTAGCGGGAGCCCCTACGAGCAGTACTTC	CASSLIPGTSGSPYEQYF
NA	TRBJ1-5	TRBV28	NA	TGTGCCAGCAGCTCGCCTGACAGGACTCCGAATCAGCCCCAGCATTTT	CASSSPDRTPNQPQHF
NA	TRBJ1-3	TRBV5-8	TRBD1	TGTGCCAGCAGCTACAGGGGCTCTGGAAACACCATATATTTT	CASSYRGSGNTIYF
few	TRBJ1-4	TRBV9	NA	TGTGCCAGCAGCGTATACGGCTCGGGGGATGAAAAACTGTTTTTT	CASSVYGSGDEKLFF
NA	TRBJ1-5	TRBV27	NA	TGTGCCAGCAGCCGATATCAGCCCCAGCATTTT	CASSRYQPQHF
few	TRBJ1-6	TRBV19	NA	TGTGCCAGTAGCGATTACGGGTACTCACCCCTCCACTTT	CASSDYGYSPLHF
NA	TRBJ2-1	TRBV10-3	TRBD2	TGTGCCATCAGGACTAGCGGGCCTCTCGATGAGCAGTTCTTC	CAIRTSGPLDEQFF
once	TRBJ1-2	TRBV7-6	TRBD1	TGTGCCAGCAGCCGGGATGACAGGGGGTATGGCTACACCTTC	CASSRDDRGYGYTF
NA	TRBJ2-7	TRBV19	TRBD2	TGTGCCAGTTCACCGACTAGCTTAACCCTCTCCTACGAGCAGTACTTC	CASSPTSLTLSYEQYF
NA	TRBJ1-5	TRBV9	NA	TGTGCCAGCAGCTTAATGGGGGGGCAAGGACAGCCCCAGCATTTT	CASSLMGGQGQPQHF
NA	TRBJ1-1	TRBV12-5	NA	TGTGCTAGTGGTTTGTACGCAGGGGCGAACACTGAAGCTTTCTTT	CASGLYAGANTEAFF
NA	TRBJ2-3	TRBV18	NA	TGTGCCAGCTCACCACAGGGGTTTGGAAAAACAGATACGCAGTATTTT	CASSPQGFGKTDTQYF
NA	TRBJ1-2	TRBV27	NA	TGTGCCAGCAGTTTATCGTTGGGGGTAGGCGGCTACACCTTC	CASSLSLGVGGYTF
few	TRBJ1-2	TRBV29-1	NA	TGCAGCGTTCTAACCGTGGGCTACACCTTC	CSVLTVGYTF
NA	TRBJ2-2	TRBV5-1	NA	TGCGCCAGCAGCTTGCAAATATCCGGGGAGCTGTTTTTT	CASSLQISGELFF
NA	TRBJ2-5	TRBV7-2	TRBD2	TGTGCCAGCACCATAGGACTAGCGGGAGGGCGGGAGACCCAGTACTTC	CASTIGLAGGRETQYF
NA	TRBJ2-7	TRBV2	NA	TGTGCCAGCACAGGGGACAAACCCTACGAGCAGTACTTC	CASTGDKPYEQYF
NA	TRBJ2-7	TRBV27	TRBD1	TGTGCCAGCAGCCTTGTTGGGACAGACTACGAGCAGTACTTC	CASSLVGTDYEQYF
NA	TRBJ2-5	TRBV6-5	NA	TGTGCCAGCAGTCCCGGACAGCAAGAGACCCAGTACTTC	CASSPGQQETQYF
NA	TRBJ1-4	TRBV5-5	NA	TGTGCCAGCAGCTGGGCCCCCGGGGCTAATGAAAAACTGTTTTTT	CASSWAPGANEKLFF
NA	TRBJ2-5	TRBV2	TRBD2	TGTGCCAGCAGTACTAGCGCGGAGACCCAGTACTTC	CASSTSAETQYF
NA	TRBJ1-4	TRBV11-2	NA	TGTGCCAGCAGCTTAGCACTCGGGGGGCGCCTGGTGGAAAAGCTGTTTTTT	CASSLALGGRLVEKLFF
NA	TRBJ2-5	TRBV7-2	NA	TGTGCCAGCAGCTTAGTATCCAGACCCCAAGAGACCCAGTACTTC	CASSLVSRPQETQYF
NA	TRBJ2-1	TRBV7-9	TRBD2	TGTGCCAGCAGCTACTTAATGGGGGAGGGCCTCAATGAGCAGTTCTTC	CASSYLMGEGLNEQFF
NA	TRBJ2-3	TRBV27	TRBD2	TGTGCCAGCAGTTCAGGACTAGCGGGAGTCACAGATACGCAGTATTTT	CASSSGLAGVTDTQYF
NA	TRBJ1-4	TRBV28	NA	TGTGCCAGCAGTTTAGCAGGTTACGGTGAAAAACTGTTTTTT	CASSLAGYGEKLFF
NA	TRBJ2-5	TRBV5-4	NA	TGTGCCAGCAGCTTGGGAAGTAGCCGGGGCCAAGAGACCCAGTACTTC	CASSLGSSRGQETQYF
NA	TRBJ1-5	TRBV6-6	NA	TGTGCCAGCAGTTACTTGGGCGGGTATCAGCCCCAGCATTTT	CASSYLGGYQPQHF
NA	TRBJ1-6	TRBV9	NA	TGTGCCAGCACGTCTGGGGTGAATAATTCACCCCTCCACTTT	CASTSGVNNSPLHF
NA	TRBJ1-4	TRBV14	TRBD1	TGTGCCAGCAGCCCTCTCGGACAGGGAGGGGATGAAAAACTGTTTTTT	CASSPLGQGGDEKLFF
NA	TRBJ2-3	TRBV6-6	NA	TGTGCCAGCAGTTACTCTTCGACCCCCTTGGCGCAGTATTTT	CASSYSSTPLAQYF
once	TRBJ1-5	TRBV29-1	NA	TGCAGCGTCGAGACCGGGCCCCGCAAACTATGTAATAGCAATCAGCCCCAGCATTTT	CSVETGPRKLCNSNQPQHF
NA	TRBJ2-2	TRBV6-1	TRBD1	TGTGCCAGCAGGACTACAGGGGCCGAGCTGTTTTTT	CASRTTGAELFF
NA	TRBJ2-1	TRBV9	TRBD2	TGTGCCAGCAGCGCCCGACTAGCGGGGGTCAGGGATGAGCAGTTCTTC	CASSARLAGVRDEQFF
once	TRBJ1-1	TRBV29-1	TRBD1	TGCAGCGTGGGACAGCGATACACTGAAGCTTTCTTT	CSVGQRYTEAFF
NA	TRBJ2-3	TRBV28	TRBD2	TGTGCCAGCAGTTTAGCTCGGGGGGGGACCGGGAGCACAGATACGCAGTATTTT	CASSLARGGTGSTDTQYF
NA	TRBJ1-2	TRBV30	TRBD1	TGTGCCTACAATCCCACAGGGGGAAACGGCTACACCTTC	CAYNPTGGNGYTF
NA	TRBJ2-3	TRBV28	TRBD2	TGTGCCAGCAGTTCGCCCTATAGACTAGCGGGCACAGATACGCAGTATTTT	CASSSPYRLAGTDTQYF
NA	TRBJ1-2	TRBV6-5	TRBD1	TGTGCCAGCAGTTACTCCCCAGGGGGCGCGGGCTACACCTTC	CASSYSPGGAGYTF
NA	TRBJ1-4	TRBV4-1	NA	TGCGCCAGCAGCCAACCCCCAGGGGCAACTAATGAAAAACTGTTTTTT	CASSQPPGATNEKLFF
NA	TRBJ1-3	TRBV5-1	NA	TGCGCCAGCAGCCGTTTGTCTCAGGGGAAGGCTGGAAACACCATATATTTT	CASSRLSQGKAGNTIYF
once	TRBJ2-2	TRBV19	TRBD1	TGTGCCAGTAATACAGGGGGAAACACCGGGGAGCTGTTTTTT	CASNTGGNTGELFF
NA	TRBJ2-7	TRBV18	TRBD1	TGTGCCAGCTCACAGGACAGGGTTAACTACGAGCAGTACTTC	CASSQDRVNYEQYF
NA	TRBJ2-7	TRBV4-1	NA	TGCGCCAGCAGCCAAGATAGGGTGGGGAGTTCCTACGAGCAGTACTTC	CASSQDRVGSSYEQYF
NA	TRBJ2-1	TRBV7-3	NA	TGTGCCAGCAGCTCCGGGACTTACCAATACAATGAGCAGTTCTTC	CASSSGTYQYNEQFF